This T cell receptor (beta chain) appears in the sequencing data of a study of blood T cell repertoires in COVID-19. V trimming: 6 bases; J trimming: 7 bases; junction bases outside the gene matches: 6. The CDR3 loop spans 13 amino acids. Measured with immunoSEQ multiplex PCR; TCRdb has only the in-frame clones, and not every one. The table records 230,000 or so clones, approximately 90% of them present only once. Material for sequencing was PBMCs or T cells enriched from blood (not recorded which). J is TRBJ1-2 and V is TRBV12-3 or TRBV12-4; TRBD1 aligns across 9 bases. The clonotype originates from a woman between 35 and 50 years old with acute COVID-19. CDR3 sequence: CASRFGQGFGYTF. CDR3 nucleotide sequence: TGTGCCAGCAGATTTGGACAGGGGTTTGGCTACACCTTC.